This T cell receptor beta chain is from a study of identical twins. Study results and caveats: Instead of following the same donors, the conclusions were based on cross-sectional statistical analysis. Zero-insertion findings could be partly confounded by invariant cells (MAIT and iNKT cells). Cord blood's abundant beta clonotypes had fewer insertions, unlike memory repertoires.

TCRdb redid the calling of the 5' RACE reads with MiXCR, one entry per CDR3 protein. The sample consists of approximately 890,000 distinct CDR3 sequences, over 9% of them appearing once. On this clonotype itself: Its antigen is not identified.

CDR1 is SGHAT, CDR2 FQNNGV, per germline. Trimming shortened V by 5 bases and J by 0 bases, and 18 bases separated the two germline ends. CDR3 length: 17 residues. A further study also used this sample, focusing on yellow fever vaccine responses in identical twins.

This TCR was sampled from a young woman in good health. The V gene is TRBV11-2, the J gene TRBJ2-3; D not certain. The sample consisted of PBMCs. In DNA form, the CDR3 reads TGTGCCAGCAGCCGGATTAGAATTGGCTCAAGCACAGATACGCAGTATTTT. Translated: CASSRIRIGSSTDTQYF.